This is a list of T cell receptor beta chains from one sample in a study of blood T cell repertoires in COVID-19. The protocol was immunoSEQ multiplex PCR, while the TCRdb copy is restricted to in-frame clones and leaves out a portion. The sample lists just under 40,000 clones, 70% to 90% occurring once. What was sequenced was peripheral blood. The receptor set was obtained from a human donor in a cohort sampled during active COVID-19. Each CDR3 is given with its conserved first and last residue. The D gene is left open where the match is weak. Not all rows give a size; the values are once, few, many and, for expanded clones, a class.

TRBV7-2,-,TRBJ2-7,TRBD1,CASSRQGAIGNEQYF,TGTGCCAGCAGCAGACAGGGGGCGATCGGGAACGAGCAGTACTTC
TRBV5-1,-,TRBJ2-1,TRBD1,CASSQGQGPNYEQFF,TGCGCCAGCAGCCAAGGACAGGGCCCCAACTATGAGCAGTTCTTC
TRBV12-3/TRBV12-4,-,TRBJ1-2,-,CASSQIDYGYTF,TGTGCCAGCAGTCAAATAGACTATGGCTACACCTTC
TRBV3-1/TRBV3-2,-,TRBJ1-2,-,CASSPLQGGYTF,TGTGCCAGCAGCCCTCTCCAGGGCGGCTACACCTTC
TRBV29-1,-,TRBJ2-3,-,CSVLDSLVDTQYF,TGCAGCGTCTTGGACAGCTTGGTAGATACGCAGTATTTT
TRBV19,few,TRBJ1-5,-,CASADSSRRAQHF,TGTGCCAGCGCCGACAGCAGCCGGAGAGCCCAGCATTTT
TRBV10-2,-,TRBJ1-4,TRBD1,CATGGQGDRSEKLFF,TGCGCCACCGGGGGACAGGGGGATAGAAGTGAAAAACTGTTTTTT
TRBV5-1,-,TRBJ2-2,-,CASSPSGANTGELFF,TGCGCCAGCAGCCCCAGCGGAGCGAACACCGGGGAGCTGTTTTTT
TRBV15,-,TRBJ2-3,TRBD2,CATSIQRGYTDTQYF,TGTGCCACCAGCATCCAGCGGGGGTACACAGATACGCAGTATTTT
TRBV5-4,-,TRBJ2-7,TRBD1,CASSSGTGRTYEQYF,TGTGCCAGCAGCTCCGGGACAGGGAGGACCTACGAGCAGTACTTC
TRBV18,-,TRBJ1-1,-,CASSQLSPYDNTEAFF,TGTGCCAGCTCACAACTCTCCCCCTATGATAACACTGAAGCTTTCTTT
TRBV14,-,TRBJ1-2,-,CASSQAGYGYTF,TGTGCCAGCAGCCAAGCCGGCTATGGCTACACCTTC
TRBV7-3,-,TRBJ2-5,-,CASSSHGTNQETQYF,TGTGCCAGCAGCTCCCACGGGACAAATCAAGAGACCCAGTACTTC
TRBV3-1/TRBV3-2,-,TRBJ2-5,-,CASRGPGETQYF,TGTGCCAGCAGGGGGCCGGGAGAGACCCAGTACTTC
TRBV19,-,TRBJ1-3,-,CASTPAGLISGNTIYF,TGTGCCAGTACCCCGGCAGGGTTAATCAGCGGAAACACCATATATTTT
TRBV6-5,once,TRBJ1-4,-,CASSSRAFDEKLFF,TGTGCCAGCAGTTCCAGGGCCTTTGATGAAAAACTGTTTTTT
TRBV5-6,-,TRBJ1-5,TRBD1,CASSTTGGNQPQHF,TGTGCCAGCAGCACCACAGGGGGCAATCAGCCCCAGCATTTT
TRBV7-3,-,TRBJ1-1,TRBD1,CASSPGGPNMNTEAFF,TGTGCCAGCAGCCCAGGGGGCCCCAACATGAACACTGAAGCTTTCTTT
TRBV13,-,TRBJ1-1,-,CASSSPRAEMNTEAFF,TGTGCCAGCAGCTCGCCCAGGGCGGAGATGAACACTGAAGCTTTCTTT
TRBV19,-,TRBJ2-7,-,CASSREGFSYEQYF,TGTGCCAGTAGCAGAGAGGGCTTTTCTTACGAGCAGTACTTC